Sequencing of this T cell receptor (beta chain) was carried out in a study of blood T cell repertoires in COVID-19. Study details: The United States, Italy and Spain supplied acute and convalescent COVID-19 samples. Sources were T cells, B-cell-depleted T cells, or PBMCs; the material itself was cDNA or gDNA.

Authors' analysis steps: Reference gene primer amplification gave estimated nucleated cell counts. Repertoires were generated with immunoSEQ multiplex PCR, while TCRdb's copy carries only in-frame clones and drops some. For V, J and clone size, that table is used; D and trimming come from the DNA. The sample consists of more than 450,000 clones, roughly 87% of them appearing once. The germline gives CDR1 MNHEY, CDR2 SVGAGI. The CDR3 runs 14 residues. Trimming removed 8 bases at V and 6 bases at J, with 16 bases between. Assignments of participants to cohorts depended upon their own reported clinical history.

The source material was PBMCs or T cells enriched from blood (not recorded which). This sequence originates from a young woman who had recovered from COVID-19. This rearrangement joins TRBV6-5 to TRBJ1-4; D is possibly TRBD1 (6 bases). The DNA of the CDR3 is TGTGCCAGCGAAGGGTGGGGGCTTGATGAAAAACTGTTTTTT. This codes for CASEGWGLDEKLFF.